The 19 T cell receptor beta chains reported below all come from one sample, sequenced in a study of blood T cells in healthy people across ages. Sample-barcoded 5' priming and a J-beta primer mix drove a second PCR of about 7 to 11 cycles. TCRdb used MiXCR to reprocess the 5' RACE reads, holding one entry per CDR3 protein. In the table there are fewer than 2,000,000 distinct CDR3 sequences, around 42% of which are singletons. The specimen sequenced was blood. Receptors were obtained from a human donor in good health.

This clonotype appeared a few times. The V gene is TRBV18, the J gene TRBJ1-1; tentative D call: TRBD1 (6 bases). The CDR3 has 14 amino acids. CDR1 KGHSH and CDR2 LQKENI come from the germline V gene. V dropped 4 bases and J dropped 4 bases, with 13 bases sitting between them. CDR3 protein: CASSRYGGGTEAFF. The CDR3 nucleotides are TGTGCCAGCTCACGATACGGGGGCGGCACTGAAGCTTTCTTT.

This chain joins TRBV28 and TRBJ1-2, with 7 positions matching TRBD1. With 6 bases clipped from V and 7 bases from J, the junction kept 14 bases outside the gene matches. Germline CDR1 is MDHEN and CDR2 is SYDVKM. There are 15 residues in the CDR3. CDR3 DNA: TGTGCCAGCAGCTCCCCCTACAGGGGCGGGAGTGGCTACACCTTC. Protein sequence: CASSSPYRGGSGYTF.

Only a few counts were recorded for this clonotype. CDR3 region: CASSFYSQGPLSGANVLTF. The CDR3 nucleotides read TGTGCCAGCAGCTTTTATAGCCAGGGCCCACTCTCTGGGGCCAACGTCCTGACTTTC. The gene calls are TRBV5-5 and TRBJ2-6; D possibly corresponds to TRBD1 (5 bases). Trimming took 2 bases from V and 0 from J, leaving 18 bases between them. CDR1 is SGHKS, CDR2 YYEKEE, per germline (reference sequence). CDR3 size: 19 residues.

The gene calls are TRBV6-2 or TRBV6-3 and TRBJ2-7, with 11 bases matching TRBD2. Germline-derived CDR1 and CDR2 are MNHEY and SVGEGT. This CDR3 has 15 amino acids. Trimming cost V 4 bases and J 7 bases; bases outside gene matches: 9. The CDR3 DNA is TGTGCCAGCAGTTTGACTAGCGGGGCATACGGTGAGCAGTACTTC. It yields the protein CASSLTSGAYGEQYF.

This clonotype was counted only a few times. This chain links TRBV7-9 with TRBJ1-2; perhaps TRBD1 as D (5 bases). CDR3 length equals 12 residues. The V end lost 11 bases, the J end lost 8 bases, and 18 bases lay between the germline ends. The germline CDR1 and CDR2 sequences are SEHNR and FQNEAQ (reference sequence). The CDR3 here is CASSGGREGYTF. In DNA, the CDR3 is TGTGCCTCCTCGGGGGGACGCGAGGGCTACACCTTC.

The gene calls are TRBV7-9 and TRBJ2-4; D is ambiguous. Germline V gives CDR1 SEHNR, CDR2 FQNEAQ (reference sequence). The CDR3 has 14 residues. The V end lost 3 bases, the J end lost 4 bases, and 10 bases lay between the germline ends. The CDR3 region has the DNA TGTGCCAGCAGCTTGTTTCAGGATAAAAACATTCAGTACTTC. This gives the protein CASSLFQDKNIQYF.

The chain couples TRBV10-3 to TRBJ2-3; unclear D gene. Germline values: CDR1 ENHRY, CDR2 SYGVKD. The CDR3 contains 13 residues. In DNA form, the CDR3 reads TGTGCGACCGGCAAGTCGGGCACAGATACGCAGTATTTT. It translates to CATGKSGTDTQYF.

This clonotype was observed a handful of times. This chain connects TRBV12-3 or TRBV12-4 to TRBJ1-2, with 7 bases that match TRBD1. The CDR3 consists of 14 residues. V was pared by 3 bases and J by 8 bases, with 9 bases of the junction left unmatched. CDR3 coding DNA: TGTGCCAGCAGTTTCCAGGCAGGGGGACGCGGCTACACCTTC. It codes for CASSFQAGGRGYTF.

This clonotype was found a few times. This chain joins TRBV7-9 and TRBJ1-4; no definite D call. In germline, CDR1 is SEHNR, CDR2 FQNEAQ (reference sequence). V lost 5 bases to trimming and J lost 0 bases, with 10 bases between them. The CDR3 is made up of 15 amino acids. The CDR3 protein is CASSPHWTTNEKLFF. The CDR3 DNA follows: TGTGCCAGCAGCCCCCATTGGACAACTAATGAAAAACTGTTTTTT. The full variable domain, rest sourced from reference TRBV7-9 and TRBJ1-4, is DTGVSQNPRHKITKRGQNVTFRCDPISEHNRLYWYRQTLGQGPEFLTYFQNEAQLEKSRLLSDRFSAERPKGSFSTLEIQRTEQGDSAMYLCASSPHWTTNEKLFFGSGTQLSVL.

This clonotype was found a few times. This rearrangement joins TRBV5-1 to TRBJ1-4; tentatively, D is TRBD1 (6 bases). The CDR3 runs 15 residues. Germline CDR1 is SGHRS and CDR2 is YFSETQ. V shed 0 bases and J shed 7 bases, with 13 bases lying between them. The CDR3 nucleotides read TGCGCCAGCAGCTTGGATGGGGGGGCGTCTGAAAAACTGTTTTTT. Its protein product is CASSLDGGASEKLFF.

This clonotype was seen only a few times. The J gene is TRBJ2-2, the V gene TRBV10-3; D gene ambiguous. V dropped 10 bases and J dropped 7 bases, with 13 bases sitting between them. The CDR3 spans 12 residues. Germline values: CDR1 ENHRY, CDR2 SYGVKD. The CDR3 sequence: CATTFPGGELFF. CDR3 bases: TGTGCCACTACCTTCCCCGGCGGGGAGCTGTTTTTT.

The rearrangement uses TRBV4-2 and TRBJ2-3, with a tentative D call TRBD1 (5 bases). CDR1 is LGHNA and CDR2 is YNFKEQ in the germline V gene. Trimming took 2 bases from V and 6 from J, leaving 15 bases between them. This CDR3 region has 15 residues. The chain's CDR3 is CASSQLIGVADTQYF. The CDR3 DNA is TGTGCCAGCAGCCAACTTATAGGGGTAGCTGATACGCAGTATTTT.

This clonotype occurred a few times. V is TRBV9 and J is TRBJ2-3; D might be TRBD2 (6 bases). V shed 1 base and J shed 2 bases, with 14 bases lying between them. This CDR3 contains 16 residues. CDR1 SGDLS and CDR2 YYNGEE come from the germline V gene. The CDR3 sequence: CASSVTRGLDTDTQYF. The CDR3 bases are TGTGCCAGCAGCGTAACGCGGGGATTAGACACAGATACGCAGTATTTT.

J is TRBJ2-5 and V is TRBV12-3 or TRBV12-4; possibly TRBD1 for D (7 bases). The CDR3 is 16 residues long. Trimming removed 6 bases from V and 7 bases from J, with 24 bases in between. The CDR3 sequence is CASSMTGPHLGGTQYF. CDR3 bases: TGTGCCAGCAGCATGACAGGGCCACATTTGGGGGGGACCCAGTACTTC.

A few counts support this clonotype. This rearrangement joins TRBV12-3 or TRBV12-4 to TRBJ1-2, with 9 nucleotides matching TRBD1. The CDR3 spans 14 residues. Trimming at V came to 3 bases and at J to 8 bases, leaving 7 bases not matched to a gene. CDR3 bases: TGTGCCAGCAGTTTGGGGGACAGGGAAGGAGGCTACACCTTC. Translation gives CASSLGDREGGYTF.

The CDR3, as DNA: TGTGCCAGCAGCTTAGATCAGCGGGGGTGGGTAGGCGAGCAGTACTTC. Translation: CASSLDQRGWVGEQYF. This chain uses TRBV11-2 with TRBJ2-7, with 8 positions matching TRBD2. Germline V gene lookup returns CDR1 SGHAT and CDR2 FQNNGV. V shed 0 bases and J 6 bases; nucleotides not matched to a gene: 10. The CDR3 loop spans 16 amino acids.

This chain joins TRBV7-3 and TRBJ2-3; D is unclear. Trimming shortened V by 2 bases and J by 4 bases, and 10 bases separated the two germline ends. Germline assignment: CDR1 SGHTA and CDR2 FQGTGA. The CDR3 has 14 residues. The CDR3 here is CASSLVEGADTQYF. CDR3 nucleotide sequence: TGTGCCAGCAGCTTAGTGGAAGGCGCAGATACGCAGTATTTT.

The genes are TRBV25-1 and TRBJ2-5; possibly TRBD1 or TRBD2 for D (5 bases each). The CDR3 has 13 residues. Per germline, CDR1 MGHDK and CDR2 SYGVNS. V lost 3 bases and J lost 5, with 10 bases in between. CDR3 nucleotide sequence: TGTGCCAGCAGTGATGAGGGGAAGGAGACCCAGTACTTC. This codes for CASSDEGKETQYF.

This clonotype was observed once. The chain uses TRBV7-2 and TRBJ2-7, with no clear D. Germline CDR1 is SGHTA and CDR2 is FQGNSA. With 1 base removed from V and 6 bases from J, the gap between germline ends came to 10 bases. The CDR3 is 13 amino acids. The CDR3 DNA reads as TGTGCCAGCAGCTTAGGCCTCCTGGTCGAGCAGTACTTC. Its translation is CASSLGLLVEQYF.